These T cell receptor beta chains were read from a single sample in a study of cytomegalovirus exposure and HLA in healthy donors. Only in-frame clones appear in the TCRdb table, and some are missing; sequencing was by immunoSEQ multiplex PCR. In the table there are some 180,000 clones, roughly 77% of which are singletons. Input material: PBMCs. The origin of the receptors is a woman in her thirties in good health and CMV-seronegative. The CDR3 runs from the conserved cysteine through the conserved F or W. A D gene is named only where the DNA matches it firmly. Size values are once, few and many counts, or a class for expanded clones, and some rows have none.

D: TRBD2
size: once
V: TRBV7-2
J: TRBJ2-1
CDR3: CASSLVGGGLNEQFF
DNA: TGTGCCAGCAGCTTAGTGGGCGGGGGGTTGAATGAGCAGTTCTTC

D: TRBD1
size: .
V: TRBV18
J: TRBJ1-5
CDR3: CASSPGTGGGQPQHF
DNA: TGTGCCAGCTCACCCGGGACAGGGGGAGGTCAGCCCCAGCATTTT

D: .
size: .
V: TRBV7-9
J: TRBJ2-1
CDR3: CASSSSNRATSGEQFF
DNA: TGTGCCAGCAGCTCCTCCAACAGGGCAACCTCGGGTGAGCAGTTCTTC

D: TRBD1
size: .
V: TRBV6-5
J: TRBJ2-7
CDR3: CASSRTGSSYEQYF
DNA: TGTGCCAGCAGCCGGACAGGGAGCTCCTACGAGCAGTACTTC

D: .
size: .
V: TRBV2
J: TRBJ1-2
CDR3: CASSLLDSNYGYTF
DNA: TGTGCCAGCAGTCTACTTGACAGTAACTATGGCTACACCTTC

D: .
size: .
V: TRBV11-2
J: TRBJ1-1
CDR3: CASSRGLLEAFF
DNA: TGTGCCAGCAGCCGGGGACTTCTTGAAGCTTTCTTT

D: TRBD2
size: .
V: TRBV30
J: TRBJ2-1
CDR3: CAWSNRARGDEQFF
DNA: TGTGCCTGGAGTAACCGGGCCCGGGGGGATGAGCAGTTCTTC

D: TRBD1
size: .
V: TRBV18
J: TRBJ1-6
CDR3: CASSPQTGGNSPLHF
DNA: TGTGCCAGCTCACCCCAGACAGGGGGTAATTCACCCCTCCACTTT

D: .
size: .
V: TRBV7-3
J: TRBJ1-1
CDR3: CASRRGGLDTEAFF
DNA: TGTGCCAGCAGACGGGGGGGGCTCGACACTGAAGCTTTCTTT

D: .
size: .
V: TRBV7-3
J: TRBJ2-3
CDR3: CASSLTAGFGDTQYF
DNA: TGTGCCAGCAGCTTAACCGCAGGTTTTGGAGATACGCAGTATTTT

D: TRBD1
size: .
V: TRBV30
J: TRBJ1-2
CDR3: CAWSPTGGVGYGYTF
DNA: TGTGCCTGGAGCCCGACAGGGGGCGTGGGATACGGCTACACCTTC

D: TRBD1
size: .
V: TRBV7-2
J: TRBJ2-1
CDR3: CASSSGTGWSNEQFF
DNA: TGTGCCAGCAGTTCCGGGACAGGGTGGTCAAATGAGCAGTTCTTC

D: TRBD1
size: few
V: TRBV19
J: TRBJ2-7
CDR3: CASRDRGSYEQYF
DNA: TGTGCCAGTCGGGACAGGGGATCCTACGAGCAGTACTTC

D: TRBD2
size: once
V: TRBV27
J: TRBJ2-1
CDR3: CAKHALTGGLNEQFF
DNA: TGTGCCAAGCACGCACTAACGGGGGGGCTCAATGAGCAGTTCTTC

D: .
size: .
V: TRBV7-3
J: TRBJ1-1
CDR3: CASSSGPEGGTEAFF
DNA: TGTGCCAGCAGCTCCGGCCCCGAGGGTGGCACTGAAGCTTTCTTT

D: TRBD1
size: .
V: TRBV29-1
J: TRBJ1-2
CDR3: CSVGTGGAHYGYTF
DNA: TGCAGCGTTGGAACAGGGGGCGCCCACTATGGCTACACCTTC

D: .
size: once
V: TRBV7-2
J: TRBJ1-6
CDR3: CASERGGAFYNSPLHF
DNA: TGTGCCAGCGAACGTGGAGGGGCCTTCTATAATTCACCCCTCCACTTT

D: .
size: .
V: TRBV5-4
J: TRBJ2-5
CDR3: CASSRELAKETQYF
DNA: TGTGCCAGCAGCCGGGAATTAGCCAAAGAGACCCAGTACTTC

D: TRBD1
size: once
V: TRBV28
J: TRBJ2-7
CDR3: CASSSDRGYEQYF
DNA: TGTGCCAGCAGTTCCGACAGGGGCTACGAGCAGTACTTC

D: TRBD2
size: few
V: TRBV2
J: TRBJ2-1
CDR3: CASGAGYNEQFF
DNA: TGTGCCAGCGGAGCGGGGTACAATGAGCAGTTCTTC

D: TRBD1
size: .
V: TRBV29-1
J: TRBJ1-5
CDR3: CSAGGVGIDQPQHF
DNA: TGCAGCGCAGGGGGAGTGGGGATTGATCAGCCCCAGCATTTT

D: .
size: .
V: TRBV6-5
J: TRBJ2-1
CDR3: CASRAQQGYNEQFF
DNA: TGTGCCAGCAGGGCCCAACAGGGTTACAATGAGCAGTTCTTC

D: .
size: .
V: TRBV4-3
J: TRBJ1-5
CDR3: CASSQSTGTHSNQPQHF
DNA: TGCGCCAGCAGCCAAAGTACCGGGACTCATAGCAATCAGCCCCAGCATTTT

D: .
size: few
V: TRBV19
J: TRBJ2-1
CDR3: CASSMGSGWYNEQFF
DNA: TGTGCCAGTAGTATGGGTAGCGGATGGTACAATGAGCAGTTCTTC

D: .
size: many
V: TRBV6-1
J: TRBJ1-5
CDR3: CASSEAGRDVGPQHF
DNA: TGTGCCAGCAGTGAAGCGGGGAGGGACGTCGGGCCCCAGCATTTT

D: .
size: .
V: TRBV19
J: TRBJ2-5
CDR3: CASSIFQGSETQYF
DNA: TGTGCCAGTAGTATCTTCCAGGGGTCTGAGACCCAGTACTTC

D: .
size: .
V: TRBV29-1
J: TRBJ2-5
CDR3: CSVGAGQETQYF
DNA: TGCAGCGTTGGTGCAGGGCAAGAGACCCAGTACTTC

D: .
size: .
V: TRBV30
J: TRBJ1-6
CDR3: CAWRTGRPSSYNSPLHF
DNA: TGTGCCTGGAGGACAGGCCGACCTAGCTCCTATAATTCACCCCTCCACTTT

D: .
size: few
V: TRBV5-6
J: TRBJ1-6
CDR3: CASSLRGIDSPLHF
DNA: TGTGCCAGCAGCTTGAGGGGAATCGATTCACCCCTCCACTTT

D: TRBD1
size: .
V: TRBV10-1
J: TRBJ1-1
CDR3: CASQGVGGNTEAFF
DNA: TGCGCCAGCCAGGGGGTAGGGGGTAACACTGAAGCTTTCTTT

D: .
size: .
V: TRBV11-2
J: TRBJ2-1
CDR3: CASSLMWGGEQFF
DNA: TGTGCCAGCAGCTTAATGTGGGGAGGTGAGCAGTTCTTC

D: .
size: .
V: TRBV30
J: TRBJ1-2
CDR3: CAWRTADYGYTF
DNA: TGTGCCTGGAGGACGGCGGACTATGGCTACACCTTC

D: .
size: .
V: TRBV5-6
J: TRBJ2-7
CDR3: CASSFRTGRILGSYEQYF
DNA: TGTGCCAGCAGCTTCCGAACAGGGCGAATCTTGGGATCCTACGAGCAGTACTTC

D: TRBD1
size: .
V: TRBV30
J: TRBJ2-7
CDR3: CASTSRQGVYEQYF
DNA: TGTGCCTCTACTTCCCGACAGGGCGTCTACGAGCAGTACTTC

D: TRBD1
size: .
V: TRBV19
J: TRBJ2-7
CDR3: CASSPGQYLF
DNA: TGTGCCAGTAGCCCGGGACAGTACCTCTTC

D: .
size: few
V: TRBV7-2
J: TRBJ2-5
CDR3: CASSLRGWVEETQYF
DNA: TGTGCCAGCAGCTTAAGGGGTTGGGTTGAAGAGACCCAGTACTTC

D: .
size: .
V: TRBV5-6
J: TRBJ2-2
CDR3: CASSLVQGVGELFF
DNA: TGTGCCAGCAGCTTGGTACAGGGTGTCGGGGAGCTGTTTTTT

D: TRBD1
size: few
V: TRBV5-1
J: TRBJ1-2
CDR3: CASRPPGQGVFDYGYTF
DNA: TGCGCCAGCAGGCCTCCGGGACAGGGGGTCTTTGACTATGGCTACACCTTC

D: .
size: .
V: TRBV6-1
J: TRBJ1-1
CDR3: CASSEGYSTEAFF
DNA: TGTGCCAGCAGTGAAGGCTACAGCACTGAAGCTTTCTTT

D: .
size: .
V: TRBV7-3
J: TRBJ2-7
CDR3: CASSDMGASDEQYF
DNA: TGTGCCAGCAGCGATATGGGGGCCTCCGACGAGCAGTACTTC

D: TRBD2
size: .
V: TRBV6-4
J: TRBJ2-3
CDR3: CASSPTSGGDTDTQYF
DNA: TGTGCCAGCAGTCCGACTAGCGGGGGGGATACAGATACGCAGTATTTT

D: .
size: .
V: TRBV30
J: TRBJ2-7
CDR3: CAWSGRQSRPGHTNYEQYF
DNA: TGTGCCTGGAGTGGCCGACAATCCCGACCGGGACACACCAATTACGAGCAGTACTTC

D: .
size: once
V: TRBV6-5
J: TRBJ1-1
CDR3: CASSYSEGMNTEAFF
DNA: TGTGCCAGCAGTTACTCGGAGGGGATGAACACTGAAGCTTTCTTT

D: .
size: once
V: TRBV23-1
J: TRBJ1-2
CDR3: CASSQPARTVQSYGYTF
DNA: TGCGCCAGCAGTCAACCGGCTCGGACAGTGCAGAGCTATGGCTACACCTTC

D: TRBD2
size: .
V: TRBV4-3
J: TRBJ2-5
CDR3: CASSPTGGGRLEETQYF
DNA: TGCGCCAGCAGCCCCACGGGGGGAGGGAGGCTAGAAGAGACCCAGTACTTC

D: TRBD1
size: .
V: TRBV7-2
J: TRBJ2-7
CDR3: CASSSRTGDYEQYF
DNA: TGTGCCAGCAGCTCAAGGACAGGGGATTACGAGCAGTACTTC

D: .
size: .
V: TRBV7-2
J: TRBJ1-2
CDR3: CASSPGQRYGYTF
DNA: TGTGCCAGCAGCCCCGGACAAAGATATGGCTACACCTTC

D: .
size: .
V: TRBV5-1
J: TRBJ2-5
CDR3: CASSFQGGETQYF
DNA: TGCGCCAGCAGCTTTCAGGGGGGAGAGACCCAGTACTTC

D: TRBD1
size: .
V: TRBV11-1
J: TRBJ2-5
CDR3: CASSSRQGQETQYF
DNA: TGTGCCAGCAGCTCCAGACAGGGGCAAGAGACCCAGTACTTC

D: TRBD1
size: .
V: TRBV5-8
J: TRBJ1-2
CDR3: CASSVRQGWYGYTF
DNA: TGTGCCAGCAGCGTAAGACAGGGGTGGTATGGCTACACCTTC

D: .
size: once
V: TRBV6-1
J: TRBJ2-1
CDR3: CASSEGGPGEQFF
DNA: TGTGCCAGCAGTGAAGGAGGGCCGGGTGAGCAGTTCTTC

D: TRBD2
size: .
V: TRBV27
J: TRBJ2-7
CDR3: CASSPRTSGVYEQYF
DNA: TGTGCCAGCAGTCCAAGGACTAGCGGGGTTTACGAGCAGTACTTC

D: TRBD2
size: .
V: TRBV29-1
J: TRBJ2-1
CDR3: CSVDGLAGGKLYNEQFF
DNA: TGCAGCGTTGATGGGCTAGCGGGGGGGAAACTTTACAATGAGCAGTTCTTC

D: TRBD1
size: .
V: TRBV7-2
J: TRBJ1-5
CDR3: CASSFRGKGEPQHF
DNA: TGTGCCAGCAGCTTCAGGGGGAAAGGGGAGCCCCAGCATTTT

D: .
size: once
V: TRBV6-5
J: TRBJ1-3
CDR3: CASTSTVSSGNTIYF
DNA: TGTGCCAGTACCTCGACTGTCAGCTCTGGAAACACCATATATTTT

D: .
size: few
V: TRBV5-6
J: TRBJ2-7
CDR3: CASSLSGNYEQYF
DNA: TGTGCCAGCAGCTTGAGCGGAAACTACGAGCAGTACTTC

D: TRBD1
size: .
V: TRBV30
J: TRBJ2-7
CDR3: CAWRGTDYSYEQYF
DNA: TGTGCCTGGAGGGGGACAGACTACTCCTACGAGCAGTACTTC

D: TRBD2
size: .
V: TRBV7-2
J: TRBJ2-1
CDR3: CASSLGGGPYNEQFF
DNA: TGTGCCAGCAGCTTGGGCGGGGGGCCCTACAATGAGCAGTTCTTC